These 2 T cell receptor beta chains came from one sample sequenced in a study of blood T cell repertoires in COVID-19. Measured with immunoSEQ multiplex PCR; TCRdb has only the in-frame clones, and not every one. Counted here are a few hundred thousand clones, 89% occurring once; the ten biggest clones make up 4% to 5%. Sample: peripheral blood. These receptors were obtained from a woman between 40 and 55 years old who had recovered from COVID-19.

The chain has TRBV2 and TRBJ2-2; a possible D gene is TRBD2 (5 bases). The germline V gene encodes CDR1 SNHLY and CDR2 FYNNEI. The ends were cut back, 7 bases at V and 4 bases at J, with 13 bases in the middle. This CDR3 is built from 14 residues. The CDR3 region has the DNA TGTGCCAGCATGGAGGTAACCGGCACCGGGGAGCTGTTTTTT. Translating gives CASMEVTGTGELFF.

The chain joins TRBV5-4 to TRBJ2-1; 14 bases are shared with TRBD2. Germline lookup yields CDR1 SGHNT and CDR2 YYREEE (reference sequence). There are 16 residues in the CDR3. V dropped 5 bases and J dropped 9; count of bases not matched to a gene: 10. The CDR3 sequence is CASRPGLAGEGIEQFF. CDR3 in DNA: TGTGCCAGCAGGCCGGGACTAGCGGGAGAAGGCATTGAGCAGTTCTTC.